This T cell receptor (beta chain) was retrieved from a study of blood T cell repertoires in COVID-19 (dated by TCRdb to about 2020). As for the study more broadly: The collaborator samples originated in the United States, Italy and Spain and spanned the acute and convalescent phases of COVID-19. Samples came from the ongoing ImmuneRACE study (first 160 participants) plus 1,254 subjects from 6 global collaborators. Deeply sampled blood TCRbeta repertoires from subjects exposed to, actively infected with, or recovered from COVID-19 were included in the dataset. Where available, HLA class I and class II types were obtained from metadata supplied by the sample provider rather than from assay-based typing. A freely available public database, intended as a resource for researchers studying the immune response to SARS-CoV-2, is where the repertoires were released. The prospective study material was composed of cDNA or gDNA derived from T cells, B-cell-depleted T cells, or PBMCs. Sample metadata almost always included a de-identified subject ID, COVID-19 status, age in years and sex.

Study-wide findings and limitations: How much clinical and demographic metadata was included differed by source and by participant, and the metadata was provided uncurated.

TCRbeta CDR3 regions were amplified from genomic DNA by means of the immunoSEQ Assay, a bias-controlled multiplex PCR. The original pipeline was this. Within the assay, amplification of reference gene primers was used to estimate how many nucleated cells each sample contained. To quantify the absolute abundance of each unique TCRbeta CDR3 rearrangement, sequence reads were collapsed and filtered. For each sample, productive Simpson clonality was calculated as the square root of Simpson's diversity index across productive rearrangements. TCRdb stores this immuneACCESS table with in-frame sequences only. Part of the clones is absent; in the studies checked, under half of the shortfall reflects unresolved V genes, and no reason is known for the rest. V and J calls and clone size are as listed in that table; D and trimming were resolved from the DNA. This sample lists about 170,000 clones; approximately 81% were detected once. Of the sample, about 15% is held by the ten largest clones.

As regards this clone: It lacks a known antigen. No base quality values were provided; no much bigger clone lies one nucleotide off.

CDR1 MNHEY and CDR2 SVGAGI were looked up in the germline V gene. The germline V and J ends show losses of 6 bases and 0 bases respectively, and no gene match explains 5 bases of the junction. From its cysteine to its phenylalanine, the CDR3 spans 15 amino acids. Solely the CDR3 DNA is kept, with 45 bases framed from the first base. At one collaborating source in Seattle, patients were enrolled during active infection and were followed longitudinally through the course of disease. The collaborating institutions used their own protocols to collect whole blood in K2EDTA tubes. For TCRbeta analysis, collaborators shipped samples as frozen whole blood, isolated PBMCs, or DNA extracted from either of those sample types.

The TCR was taken from a woman in her seventies with COVID-19, enrolled during active disease. Sequences were obtained from peripheral blood. The chain is made from TRBV6-5 and TRBJ1-3, and TRBD1 aligns with 7 junction nucleotides. In nucleotide form, the sequence is TGTGCCAGCAGCAGACAGGGCGACTCTGGAAACACCATATATTTT. Its protein product is CASSRQGDSGNTIYF.